One sample yielded the 13 T cell receptor beta chains listed below, sequenced in a study of identical twins. TCRdb called the 5' RACE reads again in MiXCR, with one record for every CDR3 protein. The repertoire holds about 890,000 distinct CDR3 sequences, with 9% to 15% as singletons. This same sample was also taken into another study, of yellow fever vaccine responses in identical twins.

The source material was PBMCs. Every receptor here comes from a woman between 18 and 29 years old in good health.

V and J are TRBV28 and TRBJ2-1; D is undetermined. V was shortened by 3 bases and J by 9 bases, with 12 bases between the two germline ends. The CDR3 is 13 residues long. Germline V CDR1 and CDR2: MDHEN, SYDVKM. In DNA form, the CDR3 reads TGTGCCAGCAGTTTTTTTGCGTTAGGTGAGCAGTTCTTC. Translated, it gives CASSFFALGEQFF.

This clonotype occurred a few times. This chain connects TRBV15 to TRBJ1-6; TRBD1 matches at 11 bases. This CDR3 has 16 amino acids. With V trimmed by 5 bases and J by 7 bases, 7 bases remained unmatched. Germline CDR1 and CDR2: LNHNV and YYDKDF (reference sequence). The CDR3 DNA reads as TGTGCCACCAGCCCACGGACAGGGGGCGGAAATTCACCCCTCCACTTT. Translating it yields CATSPRTGGGNSPLHF.

This chain joins TRBV27 and TRBJ2-7; weak D call: TRBD1 (6 bases). CDR3 length: 13 amino acids. Germline V lookup: CDR1 MNHEY, CDR2 SMNVEV (reference sequence). V lost 6 bases and J lost 4, with 13 bases in between. CDR3 nucleotides: TGTGCCAGCAGCCCCGACAGGAGGTACGAGCAGTACTTC. Translated: CASSPDRRYEQYF.

This clonotype was observed a few times. CDR3 DNA: TGCAGCGCCGAACCTCGACGCTGCAGAGATATATGCTACACCTTC. Translated, it gives CSAEPRRCRDICYTF. The J gene is TRBJ1-2, the V gene TRBV29-1; no firm D call. V dropped 7 bases and J dropped 9 bases, with 27 bases sitting between them. This CDR3 spans 15 amino acids. The germline V gene encodes CDR1 SQVTM and CDR2 ANQGSEA.

This clonotype appeared a few times. The V gene is TRBV11-2, the J gene TRBJ2-7; D uncertain. The length of the CDR3 is 13 residues. Between the trimmed V and J ends, which lost 4 bases and 2 bases, there was a span of 9 bases. Germline V gene sequence: CDR1 SGHAT, CDR2 FQNNGV. CDR3 loop: CASSSLAAYEQYV. CDR3 in DNA: TGTGCCAGCAGCTCCTTAGCCGCCTACGAGCAGTACGTC.

This clonotype turned up a few times. The rearrangement uses TRBV12-3 or TRBV12-4 and TRBJ2-3; 16 bases are shared with TRBD2. The CDR3 has 15 amino acids. V shed 5 bases and J 6 bases; nucleotides not matched to a gene: 2. As DNA, the CDR3 is TGTGCCAGCAGTAAGGGACTAGCGGGAGGGGATACGCAGTATTTT. This encodes CASSKGLAGGDTQYF.

This chain uses TRBV5-1 with TRBJ2-2, with 8 bases lining up with TRBD1. Germline CDR1 SGHRS, CDR2 YFSETQ. Trimming at V came to 4 bases and at J to 4 bases, leaving 9 bases not matched to a gene. The CDR3 runs 16 residues. The CDR3 nucleotides are TGCGCCAGCAGCGCCGGACAGGGTGGTGCCACCGGGGAGCTGTTTTTT. Protein: CASSAGQGGATGELFF. Using reference TRBV5-1 and TRBJ2-2 for the parts outside the CDR3, the full variable domain is KAGVTQTPRYLIKTRGQQVTLSCSPISGHRSVSWYQQTPGQGLQFLFEYFSETQRNKGNFPGRFSGRQFSNSRSEMNVSTLELGDSALYLCASSAGQGGATGELFFGEGSRLTVL.

The rearrangement uses TRBV10-1 and TRBJ2-1, with D unclear. With 6 bases removed from V and 1 base from J, the gap between germline ends came to 22 bases. CDR1 WNHNN and CDR2 SYGVQD come from the germline V gene (reference sequence). The CDR3 runs to 18 residues. CDR3 nucleotide sequence: TGCGCCAGCAGCACACCCACCGGACGAACCCCATCCTACAATGAGCAGTTCTTC. Translated: CASSTPTGRTPSYNEQFF.

Comment on this clonotype: At one end the junction does not follow the germline gene, possibly because of a read error. The rearrangement uses TRBV28 and TRBJ2-5; 12 nucleotides line up with TRBD1. CDR3 length equals 19 residues. The germline V gene has CDR1 MDHEN and CDR2 SYDVKM. CDR3 in amino acids: CASSLTFRDRGRHGEAQYF. The CDR3 bases are TGTGCCAGCAGTTTGACTTTCCGGGACAGGGGGCGTCATGGAGAGGCCCAGTACTTC.

V is TRBV15 and J is TRBJ2-7; D is uncertain. Germline V CDR1 and CDR2: LNHNV, YYDKDF (reference sequence). The CDR3 extends over 13 amino acids. Between the trimmed V and J ends, which lost 5 bases and 3 bases, there was a span of 11 bases. CDR3 loop: CATSLGSGYEQYF. The CDR3 coding sequence is TGTGCCACCAGCTTGGGGTCGGGCTACGAGCAGTACTTC.

In its sample, this clonotype was seen many times. The chain employs TRBV5-5 and TRBJ2-1; TRBD1 is a possible D gene (6 bases). The V and J ends lost 0 bases and 0 bases respectively, with 10 bases between them. This CDR3 is 16 amino acids long. The germline V gene has CDR1 SGHKS and CDR2 YYEKEE (reference sequence). For the CDR3, the DNA is TGTGCCAGCAGCTTGGGTGGGACACTCTCCTACAATGAGCAGTTCTTC. Residues: CASSLGGTLSYNEQFF.

A few counts support this clonotype. The chain uses TRBV7-2 and TRBJ2-7; no reliable D call. This CDR3 comprises 14 residues. V shed 2 bases and J shed 5 bases, with 13 bases lying between them. CDR1 SGHTA and CDR2 FQGNSA come from the germline V gene. CDR3 in DNA: TGTGCCAGCAGCTTATCCTCCAGGATTAACGAGCAGTACTTC. This translates into CASSLSSRINEQYF.

This chain joins TRBV29-1 and TRBJ2-7, with 10 bases that match TRBD2. The CDR3 consists of 15 residues. Trimming removed 4 bases from V and 0 bases from J; junction bases left unmatched: 6. Germline CDR1 reads SQVTM; CDR2 reads ANQGSEA. The CDR3 DNA reads as TGCAGCGTTGCCAAGCTAGCGGGAGCCTCCTACGAGCAGTACTTC. Amino acids: CSVAKLAGASYEQYF.